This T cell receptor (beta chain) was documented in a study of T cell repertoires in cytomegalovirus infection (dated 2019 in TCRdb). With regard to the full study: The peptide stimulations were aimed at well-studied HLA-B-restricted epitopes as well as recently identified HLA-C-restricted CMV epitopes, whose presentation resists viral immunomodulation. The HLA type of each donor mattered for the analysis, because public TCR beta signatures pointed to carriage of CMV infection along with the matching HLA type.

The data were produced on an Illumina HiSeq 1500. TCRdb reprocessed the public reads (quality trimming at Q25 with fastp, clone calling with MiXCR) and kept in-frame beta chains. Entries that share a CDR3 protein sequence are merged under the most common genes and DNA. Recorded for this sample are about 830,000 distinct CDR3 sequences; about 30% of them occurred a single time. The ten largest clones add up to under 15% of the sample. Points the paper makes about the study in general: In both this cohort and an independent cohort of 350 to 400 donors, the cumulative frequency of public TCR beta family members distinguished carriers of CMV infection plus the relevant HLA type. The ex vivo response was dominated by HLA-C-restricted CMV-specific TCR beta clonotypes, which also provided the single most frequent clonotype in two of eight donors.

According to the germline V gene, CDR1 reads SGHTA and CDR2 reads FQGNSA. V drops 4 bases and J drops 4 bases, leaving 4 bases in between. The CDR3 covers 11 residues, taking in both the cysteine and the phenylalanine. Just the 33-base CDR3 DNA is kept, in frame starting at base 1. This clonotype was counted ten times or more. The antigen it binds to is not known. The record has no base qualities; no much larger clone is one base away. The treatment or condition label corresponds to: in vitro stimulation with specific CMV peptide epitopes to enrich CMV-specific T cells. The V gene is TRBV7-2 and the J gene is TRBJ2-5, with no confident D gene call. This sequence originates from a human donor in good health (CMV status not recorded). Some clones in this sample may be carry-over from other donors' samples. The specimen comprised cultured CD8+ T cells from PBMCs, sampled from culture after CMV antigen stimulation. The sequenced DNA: TGTGCCAGCAGCTGGAGAGAGACCCAGTACTTC. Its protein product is CASSWRETQYF.